The present T cell receptor beta chain was sequenced within a study of T cells in Graves' hyperthyroidism and ophthalmopathy (dated by TCRdb to the late 2010s). Looking at the study overall: Peripheral blood was sampled at the time of initial diagnosis, prior to any treatment. To identify distinguishing TCR V-J signatures, a discovery cohort of 90 to 100 patients was used, comprising fewer than 45 with Graves' ophthalmopathy and about 59 with stable Graves' hyperthyroidism. Prospective prediction of ophthalmopathy was tested in an independent validation cohort consisting of under 20 hyperthyroidism patients and approximately 16 patients who later progressed to ophthalmopathy. The 100 discovery patients were divided at random into training and test sets in a 7:3 ratio. The study also compared thyroid tissue and blood T-cell repertoires from about 6 Graves' hyperthyroidism patients. After blood sampling, hyperthyroidism patients were treated with methimazole at a starting dose of 30 mg daily, and ophthalmopathy patients were treated with high-dose intravenous methylprednisolone. According to the paper, TCR Vbeta CDR3 sequencing was carried out on some 130 peripheral blood samples, which came from over 40 ophthalmopathy, approximately 78 hyperthyroidism and some 17 progressor patients. Results the study describes overall, beyond this receptor: In validation, progression to ophthalmopathy was predicted by the model with approximately 67% sensitivity and 72% to 80% specificity, a median of around 5.9 months before onset. Sample size was not statistically predetermined, and investigators were not blinded to group allocation. Most expanded thyroid clonotypes (frequency above 0.001) were also found in blood, which suggests that blood repertoires may mirror thyroid immune responses. In cross-validation, a model built on a 13 V-J signature told ophthalmopathy apart from stable hyperthyroidism with less than 90% sensitivity and 81% to 82% specificity, and in testing the same model reached 80%/75%.

Ten or more counts support this clonotype. What this receptor recognizes is not known. Base qualities are not recorded, but no much larger clone differs from it by a single base. Cut back by 9 bases and 3 bases, the V and J ends lie 18 bases apart. The CDR3 numbers 14 residues from cysteine through phenylalanine. The retained sequence is limited to the CDR3, 42 bases, with the frame set at the first base. The germline V gene (reference sequence) yields LNHNV for CDR1 and YYDKDF for CDR2. The TCR beta CDR3 regions were amplified from the RNA transcripts. A first-round RT-PCR of the TCR CDR3 used the HTBI primer set with the Qiagen OneStep RT-PCR kit. The libraries were constructed in a second round of multiplex PCR and then size-selected and purified. The libraries were sequenced on an Illumina HiSeq2000 using paired-end 100 bp reads. The paper's data handling went like this. SOAPnuke was used to process the raw data, with reads discarded if the reads contained adapters or uncalled bases, had a mean Phred below 15, or lacked an exact constant-primer or identifier match. COPE v1.2.5 was used to merge high-quality paired reads, and clonotypes were defined as unique nucleotide sequences. Clonotypes were aligned to IMGT TRBV, TRBD and TRBJ reference segments using MiTCR v1.1. Analysis was restricted to V-J combinations with a frequency above 0.0001, which covered over 98% of repertoires. The TCS score was defined as the ratio of F50 (clonal expansion) to E x V (chaos), calculated using BLOSUM62-based TCRdist between CDR3 peptides within each V-J. Welch's t-statistics and random forest reduced fewer than 600 V-J features to about 12, which were used in a naive Bayes classifier (R e1071). In-frame beta chains were kept once TCRdb had trimmed the public reads at Q25 with fastp and called clones with MiXCR. Each entry is one CDR3 protein sequence, shown with its most common DNA and genes. Clone size and V and J calls follow TCRdb, not the original study. The sample profile shows a few hundred thousand distinct CDR3 sequences; more than 12% of them were found once. Roughly 13% of the sample goes to the ten largest clones.

Hyperthyroidism patients were aged 18 to 65 years and newly diagnosed, with disease duration of less than 2 months. Exclusion was applied to patients with uncontrolled infections, other autoimmune diseases, pregnancy or lactation. Diagnoses relied on clinical symptoms, serum thyroxine and TRAb, thyroid ultrasound and orbital computed tomography. Blood from progressor patients was drawn when they were first diagnosed with hyperthyroidism, before any ophthalmopathy symptoms appeared. PBMCs were separated from under 12 ml of fresh peripheral blood using Ficoll-Paque density gradient centrifugation. Patients classed as progressors first received a Graves' hyperthyroidism diagnosis and then went on to develop ophthalmopathy during follow-up. Total RNA was extracted with Trizol reagent, and quality was checked on an Agilent 2100 Bioanalyzer.

This chain is built from TRBV15 and TRBJ2-7; no D gene call is confident. Sequencing was carried out using blood. The TCR was taken from a middle-aged woman with Graves' hyperthyroidism that later progressed to Graves' ophthalmopathy. The bases are TGTGCCACTAGGACGACTGGCTCCGGCTACGAGCAGTACTTC. It encodes CATRTTGSGYEQYF.